Sequencing of this T cell receptor (beta chain) was carried out in a study of blood T cell repertoires in COVID-19. Study-wide background: The United States, Italy and Spain supplied acute and convalescent COVID-19 samples. In each case, the material was cDNA or gDNA derived from T cells, B-cell-depleted T cells, or PBMCs.

V lost 4 bases and J 4 bases, leaving 12 bases between the germline ends. CDR1 is SGHNT and CDR2 is YYREEE in the germline V gene (reference sequence). The CDR3 loop spans 13 amino acids. In the source study's methods: Counts of nucleated cells, estimated from reference gene primer amplification, were obtained. The repertoire was sequenced with immunoSEQ multiplex PCR; TCRdb's copy has only in-frame clones and lacks some. The D gene and trimming were derived from the DNA, and the V and J assignments and clone size from that table. The repertoire holds about 200,000 clones, about 86% seen once, with about 0.72% in the top ten.

The receptor comes from a woman in her seventies with acute or convalescent COVID-19. Sequenced sample: peripheral blood. This sequence joins TRBV5-4 and TRBJ2-7, with D maybe TRBD1 (6 bases). This chain's CDR3 is CASSPGHTYEQYF. Here the CDR3 DNA reads TGTGCCAGCAGCCCGGGACATACTTACGAGCAGTACTTC.